This T cell receptor (beta chain) came from a study of human T cells and chemical hapten exposure. Study results and limitations: Relative to controls, expanded TCRs formed significantly more large CDR3 similarity clusters.

MiXCR, run by TCRdb on the RACE reads, gives a single entry per CDR3 protein. This sample has 380,000 or so distinct CDR3 sequences, with about 5% found just once. This clonotype has only one observation. Antigen unknown. A far larger clone is one nucleotide away, so this likely arose from a read error. Germline V gene lookup returns CDR1 SGHTA and CDR2 FQGNSA. This CDR3 has 11 residues. The sample's time point: pre-sensitization, week 0. Described treatment: therapeutic diphenylcyclopropenone sensitization with weekly scalp DPC. The receptor was isolated from a woman in her late teens or twenties with alopecia areata. Some clones in this sample may be carry-over from other donors' samples. Sequencing was performed on whole blood, taken in connection with sensitization to the hapten diphenylcyclopropenone (DPC). This chain uses TRBV7-2 with TRBJ2-3; D gene uncertain. CDR3 region: CAGSYTDTQYF. DNA of the CDR3: TGTGCCGGCAGTTACACAGATACGCAGTATTTT.